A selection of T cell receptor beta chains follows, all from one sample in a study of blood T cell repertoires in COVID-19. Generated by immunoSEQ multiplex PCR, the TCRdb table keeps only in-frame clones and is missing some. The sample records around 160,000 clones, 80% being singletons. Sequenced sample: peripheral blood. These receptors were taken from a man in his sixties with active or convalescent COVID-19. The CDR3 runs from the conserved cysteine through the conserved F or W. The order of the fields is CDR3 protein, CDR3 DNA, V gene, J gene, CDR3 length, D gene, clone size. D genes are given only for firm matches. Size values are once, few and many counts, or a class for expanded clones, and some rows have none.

CASSQFGDYEQYF	TGTGCCAGCAGCCAGTTCGGGGACTACGAGCAGTACTTC	TRBV3-1/TRBV3-2	TRBJ2-7	13	.	.
CASSPGQLNQPQHF	TGTGCCAGCAGCCCGGGACAGTTGAATCAGCCCCAGCATTTT	TRBV7-8	TRBJ1-5	14	TRBD1	.
CAVAGGGPFMNTEAFF	TGTGCCGTCGCGGGGGGGGGACCCTTCATGAACACTGAAGCTTTCTTT	TRBV5-4	TRBJ1-1	16	.	.
CASSPRQGEKLFF	TGTGCCAGCAGTCCCCGACAGGGGGAAAAACTGTTTTTT	TRBV27	TRBJ1-4	13	TRBD1	.
CAWSADRDTEAFF	TGTGCCTGGAGTGCGGACAGGGACACTGAAGCTTTCTTT	TRBV30	TRBJ1-1	13	TRBD1	.
CASSLQQAPTSVELFF	TGTGCCAGCAGCTTACAACAGGCTCCCACCTCGGTTGAACTGTTTTTT	TRBV11-1	TRBJ1-4	16	.	.
CASSLAVSGSGDTQYF	TGTGCCAGCAGCTTAGCGGTTAGCGGGAGTGGAGATACGCAGTATTTT	TRBV7-8	TRBJ2-3	16	TRBD2	once
CATSRGSNTGELFF	TGTGCCACCAGTAGGGGTTCGAACACCGGGGAGCTGTTTTTT	TRBV24-1	TRBJ2-2	14	.	.
CSARAGGTQYF	TGCAGTGCTAGGGCGGGGGGGACCCAGTACTTC	TRBV20-1	TRBJ2-5	11	TRBD2	.
CASSFGSALPNYGYTF	TGTGCCAGCAGTTTCGGGTCAGCTCTTCCTAACTATGGCTACACCTTC	TRBV6-6	TRBJ1-2	16	.	.
CASSLEARANYGYTF	TGTGCCAGCAGCTTAGAAGCCAGGGCGAACTATGGCTACACCTTC	TRBV7-9	TRBJ1-2	15	.	.
CASSVPGQGGMVAGELFF	TGTGCCAGTAGTGTCCCGGGACAGGGGGGAATGGTCGCCGGGGAGCTGTTTTTT	TRBV19	TRBJ2-2	18	TRBD1	few
CASNTGGYNEQFF	TGTGCCAGCAATACAGGGGGCTACAATGAGCAGTTCTTC	TRBV2	TRBJ2-1	13	TRBD1	.
CASSLGLQYNEQFF	TGTGCCAGCAGTTTAGGACTACAATACAATGAGCAGTTCTTC	TRBV27	TRBJ2-1	14	.	.
CASIGQGNGYTF	TGTGCCAGCATTGGACAGGGGAATGGCTACACCTTC	TRBV28	TRBJ1-2	12	TRBD1	.
CASNTLGQGYQPQHF	TGTGCCAGCAACACCCTGGGACAGGGTTATCAGCCCCAGCATTTT	TRBV5-8	TRBJ1-5	15	TRBD1	.
CAWSLRGGSQPQHF	TGTGCCTGGAGTCTTAGGGGCGGCTCTCAGCCCCAGCATTTT	TRBV30	TRBJ1-5	14	.	.
CASSAGRTGGLLRPTYNEQFF	TGTGCCAGCAGCGCCGGTAGGACAGGGGGCTTATTAAGACCAACCTACAATGAGCAGTTCTTC	TRBV9	TRBJ2-1	21	TRBD1	few
CASSHPRTGKSLTYEQYF	TGTGCCAGCAGTCACCCCCGGACAGGTAAAAGCCTTACCTACGAGCAGTACTTC	TRBV6-2/TRBV6-3	TRBJ2-7	18	TRBD1	.
CASRSGMNTEAFF	TGTGCCAGTCGCTCCGGGATGAACACTGAAGCTTTCTTT	TRBV19	TRBJ1-1	13	.	.
CASTPMYGQGAEQYF	TGTGCCAGCACCCCCATGTATGGACAGGGAGCCGAGCAGTACTTC	TRBV6-5	TRBJ2-7	15	TRBD1	.
CAISEGSGAPYEQYF	TGTGCCATCAGTGAGGGTAGCGGTGCCCCCTACGAGCAGTACTTC	TRBV10-3	TRBJ2-7	15	.	.